This TCR beta chain was identified in a study of breast tumors, draining lymph nodes, adjacent tissues. Study-level findings and limits: Luminal-like breast cancer showed significantly greater tumor-nontumor repertoire similarity than basal-like breast cancer did. That most tumor T cells come from lymph nodes remained unproven. Compared with lymph nodes, tumors were less diverse; compared with nontumor tissue, more. Findings are consistent with lymph node origin and intratumoral expansion of most tumor T cells.

A note on this clonotype: Antigen unknown.

The lymph nodes were axillary draining lymph nodes from breast cancer patients. TCRdb reanalysed the multiplex PCR reads using MiXCR and keeps one entry per CDR3 protein. The profile shows around 290,000 distinct CDR3 sequences, around 30% of them singletons. Germline lookup yields CDR1 SQVTM and CDR2 ANQGSEA. This CDR3 is 10 amino acids long. The sample taken for sequencing was axillary lymph node tissue. The TCR originated in a female donor with breast cancer. Some clones in this sample may be carry-over from other donors' samples. This rearrangement joins TRBV29-1 to TRBJ2-1, with D maybe TRBD2 (5 bases). CDR3 in DNA: TGCACCGGGACCTACAATGAGCAGTTCTTC. This sequence encodes CTGTYNEQFF.